These T cell receptor beta chains were read from a single sample in a study of blood T cells in healthy people across ages. MiXCR, run by TCRdb on the 5' RACE reads, gives a single entry per CDR3 protein. The sample includes 1.5 million or so distinct CDR3 sequences, 42% seen only once; the top ten take 7.9%. The sequenced sample consisted of blood. These receptors were taken from a woman between 18 and 30 years old in good health. CDR3s include the opening cysteine and the closing phenylalanine or tryptophan. D genes are given only for firm matches. For some rows the clone size is stated as once, few or many, or as a class when expanded; others skip it.

CDR3 protein	CDR3 DNA	V gene	J gene	D gene	clone size
CASSQNQPKATYNSPLHF	TGCGCCAGCAGCCAAAATCAACCCAAAGCGACCTATAATTCACCCCTCCACTTT	TRBV4-1	TRBJ1-6	NA	NA
CSASRELAGASYEQYF	TGCAGTGCTAGTAGGGAATTAGCGGGAGCTAGCTACGAGCAGTACTTC	TRBV20-1	TRBJ2-7	TRBD2	NA
CASSRAGGQSEQFF	TGTGCCAGCAGCCGAGCGGGAGGGCAAAGTGAGCAGTTCTTC	TRBV7-2	TRBJ2-1	TRBD2	NA
CASSLLGTGVQETQYF	TGTGCCAGCAGTTTATTGGGGACAGGGGTCCAAGAGACCCAGTACTTC	TRBV27	TRBJ2-5	TRBD1	few
CASNEYGTQNQPQHF	TGTGCCAGCAACGAATACGGGACACAGAATCAGCCCCAGCATTTT	TRBV12-3/TRBV12-4	TRBJ1-5	NA	NA
CASRVAGLRQGEQFF	TGTGCCAGCAGAGTAGCGGGGCTGCGTCAGGGTGAGCAGTTCTTC	TRBV27	TRBJ2-1	TRBD2	NA
CASSLLGTGADGYTF	TGTGCCAGCAGTTTACTCGGGACAGGGGCAGATGGCTACACCTTC	TRBV28	TRBJ1-2	TRBD1	NA
CASSREFSNQPQHF	TGTGCCAGCTCCCGAGAGTTTAGCAATCAGCCCCAGCATTTT	TRBV7-2	TRBJ1-5	NA	NA
CASSQENGLTEAFF	TGTGCCAGCAGCCAAGAGAATGGTTTGACTGAAGCTTTCTTT	TRBV3-1	TRBJ1-1	NA	NA
CASSLYAGQGVETQYF	TGTGCCAGCAGTTTATATGCGGGACAGGGGGTAGAGACCCAGTACTTC	TRBV27	TRBJ2-5	TRBD1	few
CASRARNPYNEQFF	TGCGCCAGCAGAGCCCGAAACCCCTACAATGAGCAGTTCTTC	TRBV4-1	TRBJ2-1	NA	NA
CASSSAFNEQYF	TGTGCCAGCAGCTCCGCGTTCAACGAGCAGTACTTC	TRBV11-2	TRBJ2-7	NA	NA
CSVGQGWETQYF	TGCAGCGTGGGACAGGGGTGGGAGACCCAGTACTTC	TRBV29-1	TRBJ2-5	TRBD1	NA